This entry concerns a single T cell receptor (beta chain). This clonotype was seen repeatedly, ten times or more. This clone's antigen is unknown. Nothing much larger sits one base from this clone, and base qualities are not available. The patients picked for sequencing were ones in whom flow cytometry had shown an expansion of CD8+CD57+ cells. Every patient had severe acquired aplastic anemia, diagnosed using the International Study of Aplastic Anemia and Agranulocytosis and Camitta criteria. No therapy had been received by the patients at the time of blood sampling. In the study, sorted CD4+ and CD8+ blood T cells from patients with severe aplastic anemia and from healthy subjects underwent deep sequencing of TCR repertoires. Patients were enrolled in the USA under clinicaltrials.gov protocols 00001620, 01623167, 00001397, 00071045, 00081523 and 00961064. Ficoll-Paque density gradient centrifugation was used to isolate peripheral blood mononuclear cells. Before DNA extraction, CD4+ and CD8+ T cells were sorted with FACS or magnetic beads.

The data stem from a study of CD8+CD57+ T cells in acquired aplastic anemia (dated 2018 in TCRdb). Some background on the complete study: Extracted DNA from sorted CD4+ and CD8+ cells averaged 3.2 ug, ranging from 0.2 to 27.4 ug. CD8+CD57+ expansion was defined as a frequency above the mean frequency observed in healthy subjects.

General study outcomes and caveats: Around 28 CD8+ CDR3 sequences were found to be shared between patients and controls, but these sequences appeared to be highly expressed in patients and within the immunodominant clones of the patients. No significant difference in CD8+ Simpson's diversity was found between patients and healthy controls (P=0.060).

Genomic DNA served as template for TCR beta VDJ combination and CDR3 sequence profiling. TCR repertoire sequencing was run on an Illumina HiSeq 2000. The study's own analysis went as follows. Repertoire assessment relied on Simpson's diversity index, CDR3 size and DJ length profiles, and TRBV/TRBJ rearrangement plots. The most abundant DNA sequence in the deep sequencing data was defined as the immunodominant clone. CDR3 amino acid sequences were screened for sharing across subjects and were compared with published repertoires and the VDJdb database. TCRdb trimmed public reads at Q25 via fastp, called clones via MiXCR and kept in-frame beta chains. Rows with a matching CDR3 protein are joined into one entry that keeps the most common DNA and genes. The V and J calls were determined by TCRdb, not by the authors. This sample lists under 200,000 distinct CDR3 sequences; roughly half were detected once. The ten largest clones take up approximately 9.7% of the sample.

The sample comprised sorted CD4+, CD8+, or CD8+CD57+ T cells (not recorded which) from PBMCs. This clonotype originated in a human donor with aplastic anemia.

The bases read TGCAGTGCTAGACCCCTGGACAGGAGGGATTACAATGAGCAGTTCTTC. Translated, it gives CSARPLDRRDYNEQFF. This sequence uses TRBV20-1 and TRBJ2-1; the D gene is possibly TRBD1, with 7 bases matching. The germline V gene (reference sequence) provides CDR1 DFQATT and CDR2 SNEGSKA. Including the terminal cysteine and phenylalanine, the CDR3 comprises 16 residues. The sequence is cut down to CDR3 DNA, 48 bases in frame from base 1. V drops 2 bases and J drops 4 bases, leaving 18 bases in between.